These 9 T cell receptor beta chains were sequenced from one sample in a study of T cell repertoires in cytomegalovirus infection. Each CDR3 protein is one row after TCRdb ran MiXCR on the reads. The repertoire holds over 300,000 distinct CDR3 sequences, with more than 8% as singletons. The source material was PBMCs. Receptors were obtained from a human donor in good health (CMV status not recorded). Some clones in this sample may be carry-over from other donors' samples.

This clonotype is a singleton in its sample. At one end the junction does not follow the germline gene, possibly because of a read error. The chain has TRBV7-2 and TRBJ2-5, with 8 nucleotides matching TRBD2. There are 13 residues in the CDR3. CDR1 SGHTA and CDR2 FQGNSA come from the germline V gene. CDR3 residues: CASRPGGWETKYF. In DNA, the CDR3 is TGTGCCAGCAGGCCGGGGGGGTGGGAGACCAAGTACTTC.

V and J are TRBV7-9 and TRBJ2-5; D is possibly TRBD2 (5 bases). This CDR3 has 14 residues. Germline CDR1 reads SEHNR; CDR2 reads FQNEAQ (reference sequence). V lost 1 base and J lost 5, with 11 bases in between. Here the CDR3 reads CASSLEERRETQYF. The CDR3 coding sequence is TGTGCCAGCAGCTTAGAGGAGAGGAGGGAGACCCAGTACTTC.

This clonotype was counted ten times or more. The rearrangement uses TRBV7-2 and TRBJ1-5; 7 positions agree with TRBD1. CDR1 is SGHTA and CDR2 is FQGNSA in the germline V gene. Losses at the gene ends were 5 bases for V and 1 base for J; bases not matched to a gene: 5. The CDR3 has 15 residues. Written as DNA, the CDR3 is TGTGCCAGCAGCCCCCTACAGGGGAGCAATCAGCCCCAGCATTTT. As protein: CASSPLQGSNQPQHF.

A note on this clonotype: This may come from a read error, since a much larger clone is one base off. V is TRBV7-2 and J is TRBJ2-7, with D uncertain. Per germline, CDR1 SGHTA and CDR2 FQGNSA. V was cut by 5 bases and J by 12 bases, with 20 bases left in between. This CDR3 is 13 amino acids long. CDR3 sequence: CASSPFGLASVYF. CDR3 nucleotide sequence: TGTGCCAGCAGCCCTTTTGGTTTAGCCTCGGTGTACTTC.

This clonotype came up many times. This chain joins TRBV29-1 and TRBJ1-6, with 8 positions matching TRBD1. From germline, CDR1 is SQVTM and CDR2 ANQGSEA. V trimming: 7 bases; J trimming: 7 bases; junction bases outside the gene matches: 9. CDR3 length: 14 residues. The CDR3 region is CSGRTGGENSPLHF. DNA of the CDR3: TGCAGCGGCCGTACAGGGGGTGAAAATTCACCCCTCCACTTT.

This clonotype has more than one count but fewer than ten. This rearrangement joins TRBV7-2 to TRBJ1-6; 9 bases map to TRBD1. The CDR3 length is 17 residues. The germline gives CDR1 SGHTA, CDR2 FQGNSA. Losses at the gene ends were 4 bases for V and 1 base for J; bases not matched to a gene: 5. The CDR3 protein is CASSSDRGSSYNSPLHF. The CDR3 bases are TGTGCCAGCAGCTCGGACAGGGGATCATCCTATAATTCACCCCTCCACTTT.

The rearrangement uses TRBV4-3 and TRBJ2-1; TRBD2 matches 14 bases. CDR1 LGHNA and CDR2 YSLEER come from the germline V gene. Trimming took 0 bases from V and 7 from J; bases not matched to a gene: 8. The CDR3 runs 18 residues. This CDR3 is CASSQDGTSGRVGNEQFF. The CDR3, as DNA: TGCGCCAGCAGCCAAGACGGGACTAGCGGGAGAGTAGGTAATGAGCAGTTCTTC.

The sample holds a few counts of this clonotype. The chain is built from TRBV4-2 and TRBJ2-1, with a possible D match to TRBD2 (6 bases). CDR1 and CDR2 from the germline V gene are LGHNA and YNFKEQ. V gave up 4 bases and J gave up 8 bases, with 15 bases separating them. This CDR3 is built from 14 residues. CDR3 amino acids: CASSPVGRVDEQFF. The CDR3 region has the DNA TGTGCCAGCAGCCCCGTCGGGAGAGTGGATGAGCAGTTCTTC.

V usage is TRBV6-1 and J usage is TRBJ2-3; possibly TRBD2 for D (6 bases). Germline V gene lookup returns CDR1 MNHNS and CDR2 SASEGT. This CDR3 is built from 14 residues. V lost 10 bases and J 2 bases, leaving 16 bases between the germline ends. The CDR3 DNA is TGTGCCACGAGGGACTTATGGGTCACAGATACGCAGTATTTT. Amino acid sequence: CATRDLWVTDTQYF.